A selection of T cell receptor beta chains follows, all from one sample in a study of T cell repertoires in cytomegalovirus infection. These TCRs' antigens remain unknown. One entry per CDR3 protein, called by TCRdb with MiXCR from the reads. The data contain about 890,000 distinct CDR3 sequences, roughly 30% of them singletons. This material consisted of cultured CD8+ T cells from PBMCs, taken from culture after CMV antigen stimulation. The origin of the receptors is a human donor in good health (CMV status not recorded). Some clones in this sample may be carry-over from other donors' samples. Both conserved end residues are part of each CDR3. Fields, in order: J gene, CDR3 length, clone size, D gene, V gene, CDR3 DNA, CDR3 protein. A D gene is named only where the DNA matches it firmly. Clone size is stated in some rows and not others, as once, few, many or a class when expanded.

j_gene: TRBJ1-1; len: 14; abundance: -; d_gene: -; v_gene: TRBV12-3/TRBV12-4; CDR3nt: TGTGCCAGCACTAGCCCGGGGGGGGACACTGAAGCTTTCTTT; CDR3aa: CASTSPGGDTEAFF
j_gene: TRBJ1-3; len: 13; abundance: few; d_gene: -; v_gene: TRBV10-3; CDR3nt: TGTGCCATCAGTGAGTCTTGGGGAAACACCATATATTTT; CDR3aa: CAISESWGNTIYF
j_gene: TRBJ2-1; len: 19; abundance: -; d_gene: TRBD2; v_gene: TRBV4-2; CDR3nt: TGTGCCAGCAGCCAAGGTTTCCTAGCGGGGGGAACAACCTACAATGAGCAGTTCTTC; CDR3aa: CASSQGFLAGGTTYNEQFF
j_gene: TRBJ1-2; len: 14; abundance: -; d_gene: TRBD1; v_gene: TRBV7-2; CDR3nt: TGTGCCAGCAGCCCAGTTGACAGGGACTATGGCTACACCTTC; CDR3aa: CASSPVDRDYGYTF
j_gene: TRBJ2-5; len: 16; abundance: many; d_gene: TRBD2; v_gene: TRBV7-9; CDR3nt: TGTGCCAGCAGCTTAGGGCTAGCGGGGGGTCAAGAGACCCAGTACTTC; CDR3aa: CASSLGLAGGQETQYF
j_gene: TRBJ2-1; len: 15; abundance: -; d_gene: -; v_gene: TRBV28; CDR3nt: TGTGCCAGCAGTTTTAGACCCCCTTTAGTCAATGAGCAGTTCTTC; CDR3aa: CASSFRPPLVNEQFF
j_gene: TRBJ1-5; len: 13; abundance: few; d_gene: -; v_gene: TRBV19; CDR3nt: TGTGCCAGTACCTCGGACGGGAATCAGCCCCAGCATTTT; CDR3aa: CASTSDGNQPQHF
j_gene: TRBJ2-1; len: 19; abundance: -; d_gene: TRBD1; v_gene: TRBV25-1; CDR3nt: TGTGCCAGCAGTGAGTCTTTCAGTAAGGGACAGGGTAGCTACAATGAGCAGTTCTTC; CDR3aa: CASSESFSKGQGSYNEQFF
j_gene: TRBJ2-6; len: 17; abundance: few; d_gene: -; v_gene: TRBV6-5; CDR3nt: TGTGCCAGCAGTTACTCGACCCTTCCATCTGGGGCCAACGTCCTGACTTTC; CDR3aa: CASSYSTLPSGANVLTF
j_gene: TRBJ1-1; len: 14; abundance: few; d_gene: -; v_gene: TRBV6-5; CDR3nt: TGTGCCAGCAGTCCCAGGGATATTGTCACTGAAGCTTTCTTT; CDR3aa: CASSPRDIVTEAFF
j_gene: TRBJ1-2; len: 13; abundance: -; d_gene: -; v_gene: TRBV2; CDR3nt: TGTGCCAGCAGTGGGAGACCGACCCATGGCTACACCTTC; CDR3aa: CASSGRPTHGYTF
j_gene: TRBJ2-5; len: 17; abundance: few; d_gene: -; v_gene: TRBV6-2/TRBV6-3; CDR3nt: TGTGCCAGCAGTTACTCCGTTGGACAAGTCGATGAGGAGACCCAGTACTTC; CDR3aa: CASSYSVGQVDEETQYF
j_gene: TRBJ2-6; len: 17; abundance: -; d_gene: TRBD2; v_gene: TRBV5-1; CDR3nt: TGCGCCAGCAGCTTACTAGCGGGAGAGTCTGGGGCCAACGTCCTGACTTTC; CDR3aa: CASSLLAGESGANVLTF
j_gene: TRBJ2-2; len: 17; abundance: -; d_gene: -; v_gene: TRBV7-9; CDR3nt: TGTGCCAGCAGCTCTTCGGGACCTCGCCAGCAGTCCGGGGAGCTGTTTTTT; CDR3aa: CASSSSGPRQQSGELFF
j_gene: TRBJ2-1; len: 11; abundance: many; d_gene: -; v_gene: TRBV15; CDR3nt: TGTGCCACCTCTAGGGGCAATGAGCAGTTCTTC; CDR3aa: CATSRGNEQFF
j_gene: TRBJ2-5; len: 13; abundance: -; d_gene: -; v_gene: TRBV6-6; CDR3nt: TGTGCCAGCAGTAAGCGAGGTTGGGAGACCCAGTACTTC; CDR3aa: CASSKRGWETQYF
j_gene: TRBJ2-3; len: 16; abundance: -; d_gene: -; v_gene: TRBV11-2; CDR3nt: TGTGCCAGCAGCTTAGATAGGGGCAGGGGAGGGGATACGCAGTATTTT; CDR3aa: CASSLDRGRGGDTQYF
j_gene: TRBJ1-1; len: 15; abundance: -; d_gene: -; v_gene: TRBV19; CDR3nt: TGTGCCAGTAGTACCACGTTCCAAATGAACACTGAAGCTTTCTTT; CDR3aa: CASSTTFQMNTEAFF
j_gene: TRBJ1-6; len: 16; abundance: -; d_gene: -; v_gene: TRBV7-2; CDR3nt: TGTGCCAGCAGCTTAATGTCGGGGACATATAATTCACCCCTCCACTTT; CDR3aa: CASSLMSGTYNSPLHF
j_gene: TRBJ1-6; len: 13; abundance: -; d_gene: -; v_gene: TRBV10-3; CDR3nt: TGTGCCATCCGCCAGGATATTAATTCACCCCTCCACTTT; CDR3aa: CAIRQDINSPLHF
j_gene: TRBJ2-1; len: 18; abundance: -; d_gene: TRBD1; v_gene: TRBV6-5; CDR3nt: TGTGCCAGCAGGCCGCCGTGGACAGGGCTAAGCCCGTCCAATGAGCAGTTCTTC; CDR3aa: CASRPPWTGLSPSNEQFF